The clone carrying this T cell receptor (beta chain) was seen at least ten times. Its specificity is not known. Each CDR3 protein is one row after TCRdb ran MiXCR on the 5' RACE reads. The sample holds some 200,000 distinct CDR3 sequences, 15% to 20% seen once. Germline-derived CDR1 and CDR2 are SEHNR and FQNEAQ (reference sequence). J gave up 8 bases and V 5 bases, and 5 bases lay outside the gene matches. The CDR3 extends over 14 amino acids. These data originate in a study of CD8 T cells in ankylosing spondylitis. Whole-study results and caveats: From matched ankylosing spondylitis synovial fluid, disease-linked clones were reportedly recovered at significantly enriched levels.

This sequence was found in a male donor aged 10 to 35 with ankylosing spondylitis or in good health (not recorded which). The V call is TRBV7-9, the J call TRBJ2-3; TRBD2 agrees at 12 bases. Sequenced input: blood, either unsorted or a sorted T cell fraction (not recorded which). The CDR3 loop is CASSLGTSGFTQYF. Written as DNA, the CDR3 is TGTGCCAGCAGCCTCGGGACTAGCGGGTTTACGCAGTATTTT. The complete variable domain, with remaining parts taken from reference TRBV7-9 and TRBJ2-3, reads DTGVSQNPRHKITKRGQNVTFRCDPISEHNRLYWYRQTLGQGPEFLTYFQNEAQLEKSRLLSDRFSAERPKGSFSTLEIQRTEQGDSAMYLCASSLGTSGFTQYFGPGTRLTVL.